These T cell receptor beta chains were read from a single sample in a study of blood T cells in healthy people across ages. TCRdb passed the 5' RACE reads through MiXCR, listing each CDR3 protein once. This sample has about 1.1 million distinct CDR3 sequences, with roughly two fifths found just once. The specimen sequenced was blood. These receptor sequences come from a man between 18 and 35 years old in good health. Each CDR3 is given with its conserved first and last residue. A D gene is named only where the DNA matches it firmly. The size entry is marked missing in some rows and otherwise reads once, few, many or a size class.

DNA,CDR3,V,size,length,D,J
TGCAGTGCTAGAAGGGGATTCACTGAAGCTTTCTTT,CSARRGFTEAFF,TRBV20-1,.,12,.,TRBJ1-1
TGTGCCAGCAGTTTAGGGGCAGGACTAAGAGAGCAGTTCTTC,CASSLGAGLREQFF,TRBV27,.,14,.,TRBJ2-1
TGTGCCAGCAGTTTTTACAGGGGAAGGTATGGCTACACCTTC,CASSFYRGRYGYTF,TRBV12-3/TRBV12-4,few,14,TRBD1,TRBJ1-2
TGCAGTGCGCACGTACAGGGGTTGCGCGAAAAACTGTTTTTT,CSAHVQGLREKLFF,TRBV20-1,.,14,TRBD1,TRBJ1-4
TGTGCCAGCAGCTTAGCGTCGTCTAGCGGGGGAAGCTCCTACGAGCAGTACTTC,CASSLASSSGGSSYEQYF,TRBV7-2,few,18,TRBD2,TRBJ2-7
TGTGCCAGCAGCTCATACAGTGCCGATACGCAGTATTTT,CASSSYSADTQYF,TRBV7-2,.,13,.,TRBJ2-3
TGTGCCAGGATACCTAAAAGGCCTCCTAACTATGGCTACACCTTC,CARIPKRPPNYGYTF,TRBV6-5,.,15,.,TRBJ1-2
TGCAGTGCTCTTTCCCTCATACAAAGCAACACTGAAGCTTTCTTT,CSALSLIQSNTEAFF,TRBV20-1,few,15,.,TRBJ1-1
TGCAGTGCTAGAGGTGGAACTTTTGGCCGAGACAAAGCTTTCTTT,CSARGGTFGRDKAFF,TRBV20-1,.,15,.,TRBJ1-1
TGTGCCAGCACCCCCTCGAGATACGAGCAGTACTTC,CASTPSRYEQYF,TRBV7-2,few,12,.,TRBJ2-7
TGTGCCAGCAGGGACCAGGGATTAAATGGCTACACCTTC,CASRDQGLNGYTF,TRBV6-5,.,13,.,TRBJ1-2
TGTGCCAGCACCTTTAGTATCAATCAGCCCCAGCATTTT,CASTFSINQPQHF,TRBV27,.,13,.,TRBJ1-5